Below, one T cell receptor beta chain is given with its context. The antigen is unknown. Trimming shortened V by 5 bases and J by 5 bases, and 8 bases separated the two germline ends. Germline V CDR1 and CDR2: SGHAT, FQNNGV. The length of the CDR3 is 12 residues. The data are from a study of cytomegalovirus exposure and HLA in healthy donors. Whole-study findings and limits: For most TCR beta V segments, an earlier analysis put the productive rate at about 87% or about 30% of the time. A later examination showed that TCR association rates differed by HLA locus, with DRB1 most and HLA-C fewest. Per a later analysis, fewer than 20,000 TCR beta sequences showed association with HLA alleles at 0.05 false discovery rate.

Primers: 60 Vbeta forward and 13 Jbeta reverse. Method: immunoSEQ multiplex PCR; TCRdb's copy keeps in-frame clones and lacks some. Of around 200,000 clones listed, over 60% are singletons. The rearrangement joins TRBV11-2 to TRBJ2-3; tentatively, D is TRBD2 (5 bases). The material sequenced was PBMCs. The receptor comes from a woman between 50 and 59 years old in good health and CMV-seronegative. As DNA, the CDR3 is TGTGCCAGCAGCCAAGAGGGAGATACGCAGTATTTT. Amino acids: CASSQEGDTQYF.